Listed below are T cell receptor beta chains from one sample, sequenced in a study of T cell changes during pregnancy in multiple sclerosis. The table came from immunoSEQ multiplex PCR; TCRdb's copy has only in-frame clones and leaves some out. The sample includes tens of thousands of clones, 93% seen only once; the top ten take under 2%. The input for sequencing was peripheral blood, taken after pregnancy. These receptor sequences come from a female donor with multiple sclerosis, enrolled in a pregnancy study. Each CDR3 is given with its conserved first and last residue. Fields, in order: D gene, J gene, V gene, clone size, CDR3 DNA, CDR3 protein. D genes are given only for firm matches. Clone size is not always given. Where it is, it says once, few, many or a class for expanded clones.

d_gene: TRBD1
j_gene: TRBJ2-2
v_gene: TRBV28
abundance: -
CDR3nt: TGTGCCAGCAGTCAGCGGACAGGAACCGGGGAGCTGTTTTTT
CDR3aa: CASSQRTGTGELFF

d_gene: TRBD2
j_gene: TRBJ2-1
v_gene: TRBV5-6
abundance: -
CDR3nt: TGTGCCAGCAGCTTTAGCGGGAGGTACAATGAGCAGTTCTTC
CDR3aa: CASSFSGRYNEQFF

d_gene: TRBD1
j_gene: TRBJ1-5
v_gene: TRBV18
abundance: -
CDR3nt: TGTGCCAGCTCACCGGGACAGGGCAATCAGCCCCAGCATTTT
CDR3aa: CASSPGQGNQPQHF

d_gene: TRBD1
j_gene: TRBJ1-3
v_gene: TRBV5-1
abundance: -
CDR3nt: TGCGCCAGCAGCCGTAATACAGGGGGTTCTGGAAACACCATATATTTT
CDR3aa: CASSRNTGGSGNTIYF

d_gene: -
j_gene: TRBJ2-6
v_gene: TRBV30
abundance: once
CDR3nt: TGTGCCTGGGGCGATGGGCTTGGGGCCAACGTCCTGACTTTC
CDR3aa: CAWGDGLGANVLTF

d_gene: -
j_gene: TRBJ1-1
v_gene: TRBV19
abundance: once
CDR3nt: TGTGCCAGTAGTATAAGGCAGGGTAACACTGAAGCTTTCTTT
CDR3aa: CASSIRQGNTEAFF

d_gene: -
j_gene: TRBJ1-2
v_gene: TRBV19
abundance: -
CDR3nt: TGTGCCAGTAGTATAGATCGTCTCCGGTCGTATGGCTACACCTTC
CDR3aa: CASSIDRLRSYGYTF

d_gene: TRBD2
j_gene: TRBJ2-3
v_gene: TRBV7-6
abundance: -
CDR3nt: TGTGCCAGCAGCTTATCTAGCGGGAGTCCCACAGATACGCAGTATTTT
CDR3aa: CASSLSSGSPTDTQYF

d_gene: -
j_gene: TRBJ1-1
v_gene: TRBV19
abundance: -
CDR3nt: TGTGCCAGTAGTATAGATCAAGGTGGCTCTTGGAGCACTGAAGCTTTCTTT
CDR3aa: CASSIDQGGSWSTEAFF

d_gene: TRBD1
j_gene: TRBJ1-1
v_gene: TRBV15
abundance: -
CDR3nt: TGTGCCACCAGCAGACTCCGACAGGGTTCCACTGAAGCTTTCTTT
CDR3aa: CATSRLRQGSTEAFF

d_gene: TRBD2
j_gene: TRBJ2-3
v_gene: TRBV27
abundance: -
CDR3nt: TGTGCCAGCAGGCCGGGACTAGCGGGAGAGACAGATACGCAGTATTTT
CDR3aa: CASRPGLAGETDTQYF

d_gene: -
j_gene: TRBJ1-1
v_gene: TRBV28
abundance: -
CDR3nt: TGTGCCAGCAGAAACCCGGGAACTGAAGCTTTCTTT
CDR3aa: CASRNPGTEAFF

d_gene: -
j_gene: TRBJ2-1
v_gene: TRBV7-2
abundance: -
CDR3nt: TGTGCCAGCAGCTTAGTCTACCGAGGCAATGAGCAGTTCTTC
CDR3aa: CASSLVYRGNEQFF

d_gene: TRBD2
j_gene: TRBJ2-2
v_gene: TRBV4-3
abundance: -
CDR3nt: TGCGCCAGCAGCCCCTTTGGGGAGGGGACCGGGGAGCTGTTTTTT
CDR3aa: CASSPFGEGTGELFF

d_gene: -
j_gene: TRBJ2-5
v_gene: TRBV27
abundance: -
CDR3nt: TGTGCCAGCAGACATCGAGAGACCCAGTACTTC
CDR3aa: CASRHRETQYF

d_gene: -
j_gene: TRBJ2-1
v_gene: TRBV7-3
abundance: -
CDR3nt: TGTGCCAGCAGCTCCCAGGGGGGCTCCTACAATGAGCAGTTCTTC
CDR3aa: CASSSQGGSYNEQFF

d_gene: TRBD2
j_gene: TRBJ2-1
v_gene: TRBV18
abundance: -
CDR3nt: TGTGCCAGCTCACCACGTAACCCACTAGCGGCCTCTCGGAATGAGCAGTTCTTC
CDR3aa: CASSPRNPLAASRNEQFF

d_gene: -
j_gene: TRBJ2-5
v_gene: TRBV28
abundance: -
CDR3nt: TGTGCCTGCCACTCAGGGGTAGTGTCGGAGACCCAGTACTTC
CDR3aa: CACHSGVVSETQYF

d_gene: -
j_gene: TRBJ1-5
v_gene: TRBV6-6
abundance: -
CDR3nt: TGTGCCAGCAGTTACTCGTCAGGGATCAATCAGCCCCAGCATTTT
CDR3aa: CASSYSSGINQPQHF

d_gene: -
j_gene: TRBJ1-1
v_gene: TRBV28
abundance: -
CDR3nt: TGTGCCAGCAGCGAAAGCGGGTACACTGAAGCTTTCTTT
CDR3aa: CASSESGYTEAFF

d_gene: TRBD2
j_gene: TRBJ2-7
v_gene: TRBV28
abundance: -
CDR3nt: TGTGCCAGCAGCCCCACCGGGACTAGCGGCTACGAGCAGTACTTC
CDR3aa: CASSPTGTSGYEQYF

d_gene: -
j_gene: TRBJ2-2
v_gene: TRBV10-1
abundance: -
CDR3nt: TGCGCCAGGGGGGAGGAGAACACCGGGGAGCTGTTTTTT
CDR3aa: CARGEENTGELFF

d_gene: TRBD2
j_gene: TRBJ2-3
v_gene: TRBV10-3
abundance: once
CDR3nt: TGTGCCATCAGTGATTGGCAGGGAGGGATCACAGATACGCAGTATTTT
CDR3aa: CAISDWQGGITDTQYF

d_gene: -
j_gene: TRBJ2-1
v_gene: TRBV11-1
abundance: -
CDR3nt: TGTGCCAGCAGCGCCGGGACTTCTTACAATGAGCAGTTCTTC
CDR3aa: CASSAGTSYNEQFF

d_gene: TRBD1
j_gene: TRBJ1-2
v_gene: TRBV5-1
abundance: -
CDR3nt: TGCGCCAGCAGCTTGTCGGGGGACAGGCTATATGGCTACACCTTC
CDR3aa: CASSLSGDRLYGYTF

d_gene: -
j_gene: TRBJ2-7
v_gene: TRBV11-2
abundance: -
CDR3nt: TGTGCCAGCAGCTTAGGCGAGAGGTACGAGCAGTACTTC
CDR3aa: CASSLGERYEQYF

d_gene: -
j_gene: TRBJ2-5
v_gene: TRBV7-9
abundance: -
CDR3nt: TGTGCCAGCAGCTTCGTAGCGCAAGAGACCCAGTACTTC
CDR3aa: CASSFVAQETQYF

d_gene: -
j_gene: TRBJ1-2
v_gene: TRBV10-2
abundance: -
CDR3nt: TGCGCCAGCAGTGACATCTTAAGGGGGACTAACTATGGCTACACCTTC
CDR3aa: CASSDILRGTNYGYTF

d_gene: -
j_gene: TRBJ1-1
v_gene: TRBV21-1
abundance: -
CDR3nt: TGTGCCAGCTCCCTGGGCCGCGGAGGTCTGAACACTGAAGCTTTCTTT
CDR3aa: CASSLGRGGLNTEAFF

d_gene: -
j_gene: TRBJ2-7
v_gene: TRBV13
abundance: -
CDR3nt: TGTGCCAGCAGCCCAAGAGGGGGTAGCGGGTACGAGCAGTACTTC
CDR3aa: CASSPRGGSGYEQYF

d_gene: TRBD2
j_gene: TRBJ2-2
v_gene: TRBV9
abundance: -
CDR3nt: TGTGCCAGCAGCATGGGACTAGCGGGAGGGGTCACCGGGGAGCTGTTTTTT
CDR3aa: CASSMGLAGGVTGELFF

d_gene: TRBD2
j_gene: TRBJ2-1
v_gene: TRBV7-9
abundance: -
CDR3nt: TGTGCCAGCAGCGTTAGCGGGAGGGCCAGAAATGAGCAGTTCTTC
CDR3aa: CASSVSGRARNEQFF

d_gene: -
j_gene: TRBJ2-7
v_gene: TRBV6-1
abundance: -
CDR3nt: TGTGCCAGCAGTTCCCCACCGACAGGAAACTACGAGCAGTACTTC
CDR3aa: CASSSPPTGNYEQYF

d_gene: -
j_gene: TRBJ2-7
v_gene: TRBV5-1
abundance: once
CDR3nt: TGCGCCAGCAGGGAGGGGTCCCACGAGCAGTACTTC
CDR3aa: CASREGSHEQYF

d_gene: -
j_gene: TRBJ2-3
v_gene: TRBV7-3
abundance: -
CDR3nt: TGTGCCAGCAGCTTAATAGGGGGCACAGATACGCAGTATTTT
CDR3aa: CASSLIGGTDTQYF

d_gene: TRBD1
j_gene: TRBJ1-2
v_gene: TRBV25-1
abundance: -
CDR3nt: TGTGCCAGCAAGGACAGGGGGGGTTATGGCTACACCTTC
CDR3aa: CASKDRGGYGYTF

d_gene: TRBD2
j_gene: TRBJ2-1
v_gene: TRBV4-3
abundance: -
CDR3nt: TGCGCCAGCAGCCTAGAGTCCGGGACTAGCGGACTCAATGAGCAGTTCTTC
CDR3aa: CASSLESGTSGLNEQFF

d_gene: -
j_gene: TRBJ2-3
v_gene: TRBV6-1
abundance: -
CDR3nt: TGTGCCAGCAGTGACTGGGGGGTAAGGGATACGCAGTATTTT
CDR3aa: CASSDWGVRDTQYF

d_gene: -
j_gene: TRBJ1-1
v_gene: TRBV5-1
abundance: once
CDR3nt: TGCGCCAGCAGCATTACAGCGAACACTGAAGCTTTCTTT
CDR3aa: CASSITANTEAFF

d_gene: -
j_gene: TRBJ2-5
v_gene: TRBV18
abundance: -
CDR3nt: TGTGCCAGCTCACCGGAACGGGGGACCCAGTACTTC
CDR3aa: CASSPERGTQYF

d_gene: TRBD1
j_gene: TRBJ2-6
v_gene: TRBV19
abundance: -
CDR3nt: TGTGCCAGTAGTAACAGGGGGGTTGGGGCCAACGTCCTGACTTTC
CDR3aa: CASSNRGVGANVLTF

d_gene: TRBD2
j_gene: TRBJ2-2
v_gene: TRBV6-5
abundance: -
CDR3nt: TGTGCCAGCAGAAGACTAGCGGGTGGTACCGGGGAGCTGTTTTTT
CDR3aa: CASRRLAGGTGELFF

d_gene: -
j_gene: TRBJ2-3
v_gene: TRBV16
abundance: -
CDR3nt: TGTGCCAGCAGCCAATCTGTCCCAGGCAGCACAGATACGCAGTATTTT
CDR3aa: CASSQSVPGSTDTQYF